This T cell receptor (beta chain) originates from a study of vaccination and CD4 T cells after COVID-19 (dated by TCRdb to 2022 to 2024). The study in broad terms: Convalescent patients had a positive SARS-CoV-2 result on nasal swab PCR, and of these patients, several had mild disease and one had severe disease. Six males and four females were included in the convalescent cohort, with two Hispanic individuals, seven Caucasians, two Asians and one multiracial person represented. Each participant got two doses of either the Pfizer-BioNTech BNT162b2 vaccine (n=8) or the Moderna mRNA-1273 vaccine (n=2). Post-COVID blood samples from convalescent patients were collected a median of around 100 days after diagnosis, with a range of roughly 35 to 180 days. Post-vaccine blood samples were taken a median of around 68 days after the second vaccine dose, with a range of 14 to 241 days. For stimulating the cultures, overlapping spike peptide pools were used, derived from SARS-CoV-2 as well as from the common cold coronaviruses HCoV-NL63, HCoV-OC43 and HCoV-229E. Control cultures received a CEFX viral epitope pool as the positive control, an HIV-1 Nef peptide pool as the negative control, or no peptide. In around 9 COVID-19 convalescent patients and a few infection-naive healthy vaccine recipients, researchers compared the spike-specific CD4+ TCR repertoire from before mRNA vaccination with the repertoire from after. What the research found in general, with its limitations: Only a relatively small number of convalescent patients were included in the study, and early timepoints following natural infection were not analyzed. Among convalescent patients, a median about 90% of the SARS-CoV-2-reactive clones seen after vaccination appeared only after vaccination, which suggests priming specific to the vaccine. Of the vaccine-specific clones in convalescent patients, 304 of 307, or nearly all, reacted only to SARS-CoV-2 spike and did not cross-react with common cold coronaviruses. Although the median number of SARS-CoV-2-reactive clonotypes went up from 21 after infection to roughly 40 after vaccination, the increase was not significant.

The CDR3 measures 15 amino acids from cysteine to phenylalanine. The only DNA kept is the CDR3, 45 bases in frame from the first base. After removal of 0 bases from V and 6 bases from J, the junction retains 5 bases not matched to a gene. Looking up the germline V gene yields CDR1 LGHNA and CDR2 YNFKEQ. The method was PCR. DNA from cultured CD4+ T cells underwent TCR sequencing with the Oncomine TCR Beta short-read assay at the Johns Hopkins FTIC core. The QIAamp micro DNA kit was used to extract genomic DNA from the cultured CD4+ T cells. Oncomine TCR Beta libraries from cultured CD4+ T cells were pooled using unique dual indexes and sequenced on an Illumina iSeq 100. As for the authors' bioinformatics: Non-productive sequences were filtered out, and CDR3s that did not start with C, did not end with F or W, or were shorter than 7 amino acids were discarded. The MANAFEST web application identified antigen-specific clonotypes by comparing peptide-stimulated wells against reference wells and other culture wells. An FDR below 0.05, an odds ratio above 5, and a productive frequency above 0.1% in at least two of three replicate wells were required for clones to be considered positive. Clonotypes that were significantly expanded in both SARS-CoV-2 spike wells and at least one common cold coronavirus spike condition were defined as cross-reactive. Using R version 3.6.1, CDR3 homology was evaluated through Levenshtein distances (stringdist) along with unrooted phylogenetic trees (ape). Starting from the raw public reads, TCRdb applied fastp trimming at Q25, assembled clones with MiXCR and retained in-frame beta chains. Rows merge per CDR3 protein into single entries with the most common DNA and genes. What appears here as the V and J calls and clone size reflects TCRdb's work, not the paper's. This sample is represented by about 14,000 distinct CDR3 sequences; roughly 58% of them were singletons. Around a sixth of the sample is in the top ten clones.

In the paper's terms, the treatment or condition label means: approximately 9-day PBMC culture with coronavirus spike peptide pools or control peptides (ViraFEST assay). The ViraFEST assay, used in the study, expanded antigen-specific T cells with peptide pools and then identified the expanded clonotypes through TCR sequencing. The convalescent patients' positive SARS-CoV-2 PCR tests fell between March and December 2020, which was before the Alpha, Beta and Delta variants emerged in the United States. Each well held about 1.8 million PBMCs cultured with approximately 9.1 ug/ml peptide pools in IMDM containing 5% human AB serum and roughly 9 IU/ml IL-2. Half of the culture medium was replaced with fresh IL-2-containing medium on days 3 and 7. Once the cells had been in culture for over 9 days, the EasySep CD4+ T cell isolation kit was used to isolate CD4+ T cells by negative selection. Ficoll-Paque Plus gradient centrifugation was used to isolate PBMCs from whole blood, and the isolated PBMCs were then either used fresh or cryopreserved at -140C. Each culture condition was generally run in triplicate wells.

Details on this clonotype: This clone's antigen is unknown. Base qualities were left out, and no much larger clone turns up one base away.

The clonotype was recovered from a human donor with COVID-19. Source: cultured CD4+ T cells from blood, taken after SARS-CoV-2 vaccination. Rearrangement joined TRBV4-2 to TRBJ2-5; 9 central bases correspond to TRBD1. The nucleotides read TGTGCCAGCAGCCAAGACGGACAGGGGTTAAAGACCCAGTACTTC. Translated, it gives CASSQDGQGLKTQYF.